Listed below are T cell receptor beta chains from one sample, sequenced in a study of cytomegalovirus exposure and HLA in healthy donors. Assay: immunoSEQ multiplex PCR; the TCRdb copy retains only in-frame clones and omits some. The data hold about 160,000 clones, with over 75% observed a single time. Sequencing was done on a sample of PBMCs. The receptors derive from a man aged 35 to 55 in good health and CMV-seronegative. The CDR3 runs from the conserved cysteine through the conserved F or W. The order of the fields is CDR3 DNA, CDR3 protein, D gene, V gene, clone size, J gene. D genes are given only for firm matches. Expanded clones get a size class; other rows say once, few or many, or leave the size out.

TGTGCCAGCAGCCAACACTCCCGGGGGGCGGACTACAATGAGCAGTTCTTC	CASSQHSRGADYNEQFF	.	TRBV4-2	.	TRBJ2-1
TGTGCCAGCAGCTTGGGGATAGCGGTACAAGAGACCCAGTACTTC	CASSLGIAVQETQYF	.	TRBV5-6	once	TRBJ2-5
TGTGCCAGCAGTGAACGGGGGATGACCACCGGGGAGCTGTTTTTT	CASSERGMTTGELFF	.	TRBV6-1	.	TRBJ2-2
TGTGCCAGCAGCTTGGCGGGGGGCAGGTGGGATCAGCCCCAGCATTTT	CASSLAGGRWDQPQHF	.	TRBV5-8	.	TRBJ1-5
TGTGCCAGCAGTAGGGACTTGAGAAACACCGGGGAGCTGTTTTTT	CASSRDLRNTGELFF	.	TRBV6-5	.	TRBJ2-2
TGTGCCAGCTCACCCGAATTACTAGTTAATGAGCAGTTCTTC	CASSPELLVNEQFF	.	TRBV18	.	TRBJ2-1
TGTGCCAGCTCACAACTCGGGGGGGTTAGCAATCAGCCCCAGCATTTT	CASSQLGGVSNQPQHF	.	TRBV18	.	TRBJ1-5
TGTGCCAGCAGTTTAATGCGGGGACCGAAAGAAAATGAGCAGTTCTTC	CASSLMRGPKENEQFF	.	TRBV28	.	TRBJ2-1
TGTGCCACCCGGGACAGACAGAACACTGAAGCTTTCTTT	CATRDRQNTEAFF	TRBD1	TRBV7-3	.	TRBJ1-1
TGTGCCAGCCGCCCGGGACAGGGGTTGGATGGCTACACCTTC	CASRPGQGLDGYTF	TRBD1	TRBV9	.	TRBJ1-2
TGTGCCAGCAGCCAGGGAGCGGGTACTTCAGATACGCAGTATTTT	CASSQGAGTSDTQYF	.	TRBV4-2	few	TRBJ2-3
TGTGCCTGGAGGTGGGGCGCGAGCGGGGAGCTGTTTTTT	CAWRWGASGELFF	.	TRBV30	once	TRBJ2-2
TGTGCCAGCAGCCGAGAGATGGACAGGCCTCGTCAGCCCCAGCATTTT	CASSREMDRPRQPQHF	TRBD1	TRBV5-6	.	TRBJ1-5
TGTGCCAGCAGCGTAGATCGACAGGGCAATCAGCCCCAGCATTTT	CASSVDRQGNQPQHF	.	TRBV6-5	few	TRBJ1-5
TGTGCCAGCAGTGCCGACAGGGGACCGTACGAGCAGTACTTC	CASSADRGPYEQYF	TRBD1	TRBV6-1	.	TRBJ2-7
TGTGCCAGCTCCCCCAGAACAGGGGGAAATGAGCAGTTCTTC	CASSPRTGGNEQFF	TRBD1	TRBV2	.	TRBJ2-1